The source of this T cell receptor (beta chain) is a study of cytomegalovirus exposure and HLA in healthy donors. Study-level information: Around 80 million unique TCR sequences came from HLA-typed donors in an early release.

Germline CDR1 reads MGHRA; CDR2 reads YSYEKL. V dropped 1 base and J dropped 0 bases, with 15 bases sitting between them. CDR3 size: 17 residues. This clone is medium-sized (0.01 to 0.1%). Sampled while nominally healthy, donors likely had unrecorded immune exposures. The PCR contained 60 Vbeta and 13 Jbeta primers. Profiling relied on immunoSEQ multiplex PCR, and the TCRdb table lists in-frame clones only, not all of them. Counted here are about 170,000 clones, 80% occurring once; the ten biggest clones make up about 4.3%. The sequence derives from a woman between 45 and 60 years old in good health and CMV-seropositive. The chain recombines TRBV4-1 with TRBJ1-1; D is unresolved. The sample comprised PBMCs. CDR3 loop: CASSQVNTYYMNTEAFF. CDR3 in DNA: TGCGCCAGCAGCCAAGTTAACACATACTATATGAACACTGAAGCTTTCTTT.